The 27 T cell receptor beta chains given below trace back to one sample, sequenced in a study of T cell responses to AZD1222 COVID-19 vaccine. The data were produced by immunoSEQ multiplex PCR, yet TCRdb's version contains in-frame clones alone and is incomplete. Of around 110,000 clones listed, 92% are singletons. The sequenced sample was peripheral blood, obtained 28 days after the second AZD1222 dose. Every receptor here comes from an adult who received the AZD1222 COVID-19 vaccine.

This clone is a singleton in its sample. The chain links TRBV9 to TRBJ2-7; TRBD2 might be the D (5 bases). The germline gives CDR1 SGDLS, CDR2 YYNGEE. This CDR3 has 14 residues. Trimming pared 0 bases from V and 0 bases from J, leaving 7 bases between. CDR3 loop: CASSVARVSYEQYF. DNA for the CDR3: TGTGCCAGCAGCGTAGCGAGGGTCTCCTACGAGCAGTACTTC.

Worth noting for this clone: Sequence at one end of the junction differs from germline and may be a read error. The genes are TRBV27 and TRBJ2-7; TRBD2 might be the D (5 bases). The germline V gene has CDR1 MNHEY and CDR2 SMNVEV (reference sequence). This CDR3 is 14 amino acids long. The CDR3: CASPLGVSSHEQYF. The DNA of the CDR3 is TGTGCCAGCCCACTCGGGGTGTCCTCCCACGAGCAGTACTTC.

There are a few counts of this clone. The chain recombines TRBV6-4 with TRBJ1-5; 7 bases fit TRBD1. This CDR3 has 15 residues. The V and J ends lost 4 bases and 7 bases, in that order; junction bases with no gene match: 10. Per germline, CDR1 MRHNA and CDR2 SNTAGT. The CDR3 protein is CASSVTGDAGQPQHF. DNA of the CDR3: TGTGCCAGCAGTGTCACAGGGGATGCGGGCCAGCCCCAGCATTTT.

J is TRBJ1-1 and V is TRBV5-1; D is unclear. The CDR3 extends over 15 amino acids. Per the germline V gene, CDR1 is SGHRS and CDR2 is YFSETQ. V was clipped by 0 bases and J by 0 bases, with 9 bases between them. CDR3 DNA sequence: TGCGCCAGCAGCTTGGTTGGACGGATGAACACTGAAGCTTTCTTT. Amino acids: CASSLVGRMNTEAFF.

The chain couples TRBV5-1 to TRBJ1-1, with D unclear. Trimming removed 4 bases at V and 5 bases at J, with 18 bases between. This CDR3 is built from 15 residues. Germline-derived CDR1 and CDR2 are SGHRS and YFSETQ. The CDR3, as DNA: TGCGCCAGCAGCGCGACCCCTACCTTGGGGACTGAAGCTTTCTTT. It yields the protein CASSATPTLGTEAFF.

V and J are TRBV12-3 or TRBV12-4 and TRBJ1-3; 9 positions agree with TRBD1. This CDR3 is built from 13 residues. The ends lost 7 bases at V and 6 bases at J; junction bases unmatched: 4. The CDR3 protein is CASKGQGLNTIYF. CDR3 DNA: TGTGCCAGCAAGGGACAGGGATTAAACACCATATATTTT.

V and J are TRBV19 and TRBJ1-4; TRBD1 matches 7 bases. Germline V gives CDR1 LNHDA, CDR2 SQIVND (reference sequence). The trim removed 4 bases at V and 0 bases at J, leaving 8 bases unmatched. The CDR3 totals 17 residues. The CDR3: CASSKQGRKTTNEKLFF. The CDR3 DNA sequence: TGTGCCAGTAGTAAACAGGGGCGGAAGACAACTAATGAAAAACTGTTTTTT.

V and J are TRBV6-5 and TRBJ1-1, with D perhaps matching TRBD1 (6 bases). The CDR3 is 13 residues long. Germline V gene data show CDR1 as MNHEY and CDR2 as SVGAGI. The germline V and J ends were trimmed by 6 bases and 12 bases, with 20 bases remaining between them. Here the CDR3 reads CASSATSGTITFF. In DNA form, the CDR3 reads TGTGCCAGCAGCGCTACCTCCGGGACAATAACTTTCTTT.

This chain links TRBV4-1 with TRBJ1-5, with D possibly being TRBD1 (5 bases). V was trimmed by 0 bases and J by 0 bases, leaving 12 bases between them. The CDR3 sequence is 17 residues long. Germline V gives CDR1 MGHRA, CDR2 YSYEKL. The CDR3 sequence is CASSQDSRDHSNQPQHF. The CDR3 DNA sequence: TGCGCCAGCAGCCAAGATTCCAGGGACCATAGCAATCAGCCCCAGCATTTT.

This rearrangement joins TRBV5-8 to TRBJ1-5; D unresolved. V lost 2 bases, J lost 1 base, and 10 bases lay in between. CDR1 is SGHTS and CDR2 is YDEGEE in the germline V gene. The CDR3 totals 15 residues. CDR3 sequence reads: CASSLSFRSNQPQHF. Written as DNA, the CDR3 is TGTGCCAGCAGCTTATCCTTCCGGAGCAATCAGCCCCAGCATTTT. Full variable domain (outside the CDR3, taken from reference TRBV5-8 and TRBJ1-5): EAGVTQSPTHLIKTRGQQATLRCSPISGHTSVYWYQQALGLGLQFLLWYDEGEERNRGNFPPRFSGRQFPNYSSELNVNALELEDSALYLCASSLSFRSNQPQHFGDGTRLSIL.

The V gene is TRBV4-3, the J gene TRBJ1-6; D uncertain. V shed 0 bases and J shed 6 bases, with 9 bases lying between them. Germline V gene data show CDR1 as LGHNA and CDR2 as YSLEER. This CDR3 spans 15 amino acids. In DNA form, the CDR3 reads TGCGCCAGCAGCCAAGAGTGGCGCGGTAATTCACCCCTCCACTTT. Translation gives CASSQEWRGNSPLHF.

V and J are TRBV4-1 and TRBJ2-4; D unclear. CDR1 and CDR2 from the germline V gene are MGHRA and YSYEKL. The CDR3 contains 16 residues. V lost 7 bases to trimming and J lost 7 bases, with 23 bases between them. The CDR3 coding sequence is TGCGCCAGCACCGCCAAGATATCAGCGTTCGGCAACATTCAGTACTTC. Translated: CASTAKISAFGNIQYF.

The chain is built from TRBV2 and TRBJ1-1; D call uncertain. Germline V gene lookup returns CDR1 SNHLY and CDR2 FYNNEI. The CDR3 runs 13 residues. The V gene lost 4 bases and the J gene lost 1 base, with 7 bases spanning the gap. CDR3 bases: TGTGCCAGCAGTGGACGGAGGAACACTGAAGCTTTCTTT. It yields the protein CASSGRRNTEAFF.

This clone was picked up one time. The chain carries TRBV25-1 and TRBJ2-2; 7 bases fit TRBD1. The CDR3 has 17 amino acids. The V segment lost 0 bases and the J segment 3 bases; nucleotides outside the gene matches: 7. The germline V gene has CDR1 MGHDK and CDR2 SYGVNS. The CDR3 reads CASSEYFRGRHTGELFF. CDR3 DNA sequence: TGTGCCAGCAGTGAATATTTTAGGGGGCGGCACACCGGGGAGCTGTTTTTT.

This clone was counted once. The chain uses TRBV6-1 and TRBJ1-5; tentative D call: TRBD1 (5 bases). V was pared by 2 bases and J by 3 bases, with 11 bases between. This CDR3 is 15 amino acids long. Per the germline V gene, CDR1 is MNHNS and CDR2 is SASEGT. CDR3 loop: CASSERGFTNQPQHF. The CDR3, as DNA: TGTGCCAGCAGTGAACGGGGGTTCACCAATCAGCCCCAGCATTTT.

The V call is TRBV6-2 or TRBV6-3, the J call TRBJ1-1, with D possibly being TRBD1 (5 bases). Germline V CDR1 and CDR2: MNHEY, SVGEGT. The CDR3 length is 17 residues. V lost 6 bases and J lost 4, with 24 bases in between. CDR3 sequence (DNA): TGTGCCAGCAGCCAAATCCCCAAGACAGTGGGGGGCACTGAAGCTTTCTTT. Its protein is CASSQIPKTVGGTEAFF.

The chain links TRBV6-1 to TRBJ1-1; D gene uncertain. The CDR3 is 15 amino acids. Germline lookup yields CDR1 MNHNS and CDR2 SASEGT. Trimming took 3 bases from V and 5 from J, leaving 16 bases between them. The CDR3 region has the DNA TGTGCCAGCAGTGACAAACACAAAGGAGTGACTGAAGCTTTCTTT. This gives the protein CASSDKHKGVTEAFF.

This chain connects TRBV4-2 to TRBJ1-3; TRBD1 agrees at 10 bases. Germline lookup yields CDR1 LGHNA and CDR2 YNFKEQ. Germline trimming cut 4 bases from V and 3 bases from J; bases unmatched to any gene: 6. The CDR3 totals 16 residues. Here the CDR3 DNA reads TGTGCCAGCAGCCGCCACGGGACAGGGGTTGGAAACACCATATATTTT. Residues: CASSRHGTGVGNTIYF.

The chain combines TRBV20-1 with TRBJ2-7; possible D gene TRBD1, 5 bases. The CDR3 runs to 11 residues. Trimming pared 4 bases from V and 4 bases from J, leaving 8 bases between. Germline loops: CDR1 DFQATT, CDR2 SNEGSKA (reference sequence). Here the CDR3 reads CSAMDTYEQYF. The CDR3 DNA follows: TGCAGTGCTATGGACACTTACGAGCAGTACTTC.

This clone has only a few counts. This chain connects TRBV15 to TRBJ2-3; D is tentatively TRBD1 or TRBD2 (5 bases each). From germline, CDR1 is LNHNV and CDR2 YYDKDF (reference sequence). Trimming stripped 1 base from V and 1 base from J, with 6 bases between. The CDR3 is made up of 14 amino acids. CDR3 residues: CATSRVGRTDTQYF. The CDR3 nucleotides are TGTGCCACCAGCAGAGTGGGACGCACAGATACGCAGTATTTT.

Details on this clone: The sample holds other DNA sequences that translate to the same CDR3. The J gene is TRBJ2-7, the V gene TRBV3-1 (or the pseudogene TRBV3-2), with TRBD2 matching 8 bases. The CDR3 spans 15 residues. Unmatched junction bases numbered 3, after V lost 1 base and J lost 1 base. CDR1 LGHDT and CDR2 YNNKEL come from the germline V gene (reference sequence). The chain's CDR3 is CASSQASGGSYEQYF. The CDR3 coding sequence is TGTGCCAGCAGCCAAGCCAGCGGGGGTTCCTACGAGCAGTACTTC.

The DNA for the CDR3 is TGCGCCAGCAGCCAAGGAGATGGGGGGCTGGACACTGAAGCTTTCTTT. It encodes CASSQGDGGLDTEAFF. The chain is built from TRBV4-1 and TRBJ1-1, with D possibly TRBD1 on 6 matching bases. Germline V lookup: CDR1 MGHRA, CDR2 YSYEKL. The CDR3 contains 16 residues. Between the trimmed V and J ends, which lost 1 base and 3 bases, there was a span of 15 bases.

The chain links TRBV30 to TRBJ1-6, with TRBD1 as a possible D gene (6 bases). This CDR3 region has 14 residues. CDR1 and CDR2 from the germline V gene are GTSNPN and SVGIG (reference sequence). V was cut by 5 bases and J by 0 bases, with 8 bases left in between. CDR3 in amino acids: CAWGQSSYNSPLHF. The CDR3 DNA is TGTGCCTGGGGACAGAGCTCCTATAATTCACCCCTCCACTTT. Looking up the rest from reference TRBV30 and TRBJ1-6 gives the full variable domain: SQTIHQWPATLVQPVGSPLSLECTVEGTSNPNLYWYRQAAGRGLQLLFYSVGIGQISSEVPQNLSASRPQDRQFILSSKKLLLSDSGFYLCAWGQSSYNSPLHFGNGTRLTVT.

The rearrangement uses TRBV20-1 and TRBJ1-6; 7 bases are a match to TRBD1. Trimming at V came to 3 bases and at J to 7 bases, leaving 9 bases not matched to a gene. CDR3 length: 15 residues. Germline lookup yields CDR1 DFQATT and CDR2 SNEGSKA (reference sequence). Here the CDR3 DNA reads TGCAGTGCTAGTCTGGGGCCCAGGGGGAATTCACCCCTCCACTTT. Its protein product is CSASLGPRGNSPLHF.

The chain uses TRBV4-2 and TRBJ1-2, with D perhaps TRBD1 (5 bases). Germline V CDR1 and CDR2: LGHNA, YNFKEQ. Trimming removed 1 base at V and 6 bases at J, with 12 bases between. The CDR3 is 14 residues long. CDR3 amino acids: CASSQVSGEHGYTF. The CDR3 DNA is TGTGCCAGCAGCCAAGTATCGGGGGAGCATGGCTACACCTTC.

The chain joins TRBV2 to TRBJ2-5; 9 nucleotides align to TRBD1. This CDR3 has 14 amino acids. V was clipped by 6 bases and J by 4 bases; unmatched bases: 6. Per germline, CDR1 SNHLY and CDR2 FYNNEI. In DNA, the CDR3 is TGTGCCAGCAGCCTGGACAGGGGTGGAGAGACCCAGTACTTC. This gives the protein CASSLDRGGETQYF. Drawing the rest from reference TRBV2 and TRBJ2-5, the complete variable domain is EPEVTQTPSHQVTQMGQEVILRCVPISNHLYFYWYRQILGQKVEFLVSFYNNEISEKSEIFDDQFSVERPDGSNFTLKIRSTKLEDSAMYFCASSLDRGGETQYFGPGTRLLVL.

The gene calls are TRBV6-4 and TRBJ2-3, with 10 bases matching TRBD1. V shed 8 bases, J shed 3 bases, and the junction held 5 bases outside the gene matches. The CDR3 totals 14 residues. CDR1 is MRHNA, CDR2 SNTAGT, per germline. This chain's CDR3 is CASARTGGTDTQYF. CDR3 nucleotide sequence: TGTGCCAGCGCCCGGACAGGGGGGACAGATACGCAGTATTTT.